This entry is about one TCR beta chain. Its antigen is unknown. The method was immunoSEQ multiplex PCR; TCRdb's version includes in-frame clones alone and lacks a portion of them. This sample carries approximately 84,000 clones, approximately 84% of them seen once, and the ten largest clones take roughly 2.7%. The CDR3 length is 13 residues. Trimming took off 5 bases at V and 3 bases at J, with 10 bases between the two ends. In germline, CDR1 is SGHVS, CDR2 FQNEAQ. The source of the sample is a study of OX40 agonist ivuxolimab in advanced cancers. For the study at large: Averaging 60 years in age, with a range of 23 to 79, the cohort was around 85% male. Regarding the study as a whole: Antigens targeted by the expanded peripheral T cells were not determined. Some nonresponders likewise displayed low normalized T-cell clonal expansion.

Patients were ineligible given autoimmune disease history or systemic immunosuppression. V gene TRBV7-8 combines with J gene TRBJ2-5; D uncertain. Here the sequenced sample was CD4+ or CD8+ T cells sorted from blood, taken in a trial of the OX40 agonist ivuxolimab. The sequence came from an adult with an advanced solid tumor such as melanoma, head and neck, liver or kidney cancer. The CDR3 DNA is TGTGCCAGCAGCCCCGGACGGAAAGAGACCCAGTACTTC. Translated: CASSPGRKETQYF.